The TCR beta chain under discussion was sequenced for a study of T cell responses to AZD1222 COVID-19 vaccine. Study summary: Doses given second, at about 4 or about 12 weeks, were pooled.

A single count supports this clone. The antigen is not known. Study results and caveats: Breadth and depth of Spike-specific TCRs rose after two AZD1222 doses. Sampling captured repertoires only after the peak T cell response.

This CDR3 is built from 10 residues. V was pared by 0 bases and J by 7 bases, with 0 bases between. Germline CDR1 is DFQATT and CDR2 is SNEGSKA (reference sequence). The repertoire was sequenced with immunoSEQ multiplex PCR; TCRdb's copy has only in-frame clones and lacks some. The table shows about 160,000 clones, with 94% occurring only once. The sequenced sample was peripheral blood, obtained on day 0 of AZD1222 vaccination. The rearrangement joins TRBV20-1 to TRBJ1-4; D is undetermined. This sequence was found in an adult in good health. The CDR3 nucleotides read TGCAGTGCTAGAGATGAAAAACTGTTTTTT. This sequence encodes CSARDEKLFF.